The 22 T cell receptor beta chains reported below all come from one sample, sequenced in a study of metastatic and nonmetastatic thyroid tumors. Prior to thyroid surgery, none of the patients had received any treatment. Via MiXCR, TCRdb re-called the PCR reads. Counted here are about 12,000 clones, approximately 25% occurring once; the ten biggest clones make up 15% to 20%. Sequenced material: tumor tissue. These receptors all come from a female donor with papillary thyroid cancer or a benign thyroid nodule (not recorded which). Some clones in this sample may be carry-over from other donors' samples.

This clone was detected many times. This sample includes further DNA sequences coding for the same CDR3. The chain uses TRBV20-1 and TRBJ1-5; D gene uncertain. With 5 bases removed from V and 0 bases from J, the gap between germline ends came to 17 bases. Germline V gene sequence: CDR1 DFQATT, CDR2 SNEGSKA (reference sequence). The CDR3 extends over 16 amino acids. CDR3: CSASIPEIYSNQPQHF. CDR3 bases: TGCAGTGCTTCAATACCAGAGATTTATAGCAATCAGCCCCAGCATTTT.

Judged by abundance, this clone is medium-sized. This chain joins TRBV7-2 and TRBJ2-7; 7 bases agree with TRBD1. Per germline, CDR1 SGHTA and CDR2 FQGNSA. The J segment lost 2 bases and the V segment lost 3 bases, leaving 4 bases of the junction unmatched. The CDR3 is 14 amino acids. CDR3 bases: TGTGCCAGCAGCTTTTCGAGGGGGCCCTACGAGCAGTACTTC. It is translated as CASSFSRGPYEQYF.

Ten or more counts support this clone. The J gene is TRBJ2-5, the V gene TRBV4-1; 8 bases match TRBD2. CDR3 size: 18 residues. Trimming removed 4 bases from V and 1 base from J; junction bases left unmatched: 14. Germline CDR1 and CDR2: MGHRA and YSYEKL. This chain's CDR3 is CASSLRGETSDLQETQYF. CDR3 DNA sequence: TGCGCCAGCAGCCTTCGGGGAGAGACTAGCGATCTCCAAGAGACCCAGTACTTC.

This clone is deemed medium-sized. The genes are TRBV20-1 and TRBJ2-1; 10 bases fit TRBD2. Germline values: CDR1 DFQATT, CDR2 SNEGSKA (reference sequence). The CDR3 is 17 amino acids. The V segment lost 0 bases and the J segment 0 bases; nucleotides outside the gene matches: 5. The CDR3 DNA is TGCAGTGCTAGAGACCGGCGACTAGCGGGCTCCTACAATGAGCAGTTCTTC. This codes for CSARDRRLAGSYNEQFF.

Ten or more counts support this clone. The rearrangement joins TRBV3-1 to TRBJ1-5, with a weak D call TRBD1 (6 bases). This CDR3 has 14 residues. Between the trimmed V and J ends, which lost 3 bases and 2 bases, there was a span of 8 bases. Looked up from germline, CDR1 is LGHDT and CDR2 is YNNKEL (reference sequence). The CDR3 DNA reads TGTGCCAGCAGCCACAGGGGACGCAATCAGCCCCAGCATTTT. It yields the protein CASSHRGRNQPQHF.

This clone was recorded at least ten times. One end of the junction varies from germline; a read error may be responsible. The CDR3: CASSLVGYPPPGNTIYF. Here the CDR3 DNA reads TGTGCCAGCAGCTTAGTAGGGTATCCCCCCCCTGGAAACACCATATACTTT. The rearrangement joins TRBV11-2 to TRBJ1-3; the D is unclear. This CDR3 is built from 17 residues. Germline lookup yields CDR1 SGHAT and CDR2 FQNNGV.

As to this clone: This may be a read error, as it is one base from a much larger clone. This rearrangement joins TRBV7-9 to TRBJ2-5; no clear D gene. Deletions cut 1 base from V and 5 bases from J, with 11 bases between. This CDR3 region has 14 residues. Germline V gene lookup returns CDR1 SEHNR and CDR2 FQNEAQ (reference sequence). CDR3 nucleotide sequence: TGTGCCAGCAGCTTAGGCGGCAGGCCCGAGACCCAGTACTTC. Protein sequence: CASSLGGRPETQYF.

This clone is medium-sized. This sample also contains other DNA sequences that code for the same CDR3. V and J are TRBV25-1 and TRBJ2-1, with TRBD2 matching 9 bases. CDR1 MGHDK and CDR2 SYGVNS come from the germline V gene. This CDR3 region has 14 residues. The trim removed 3 bases at V and 3 bases at J, leaving 0 bases unmatched. The DNA of the CDR3 is TGTGCCAGCAGTGAGCGGGAGGGCTACAATGAGCAGTTCTTC. This sequence encodes CASSEREGYNEQFF. Looking up the rest from reference TRBV25-1 and TRBJ2-1 gives the full variable domain: EADIYQTPRYLVIGTGKKITLECSQTMGHDKMYWYQQDPGMELHLIHYSYGVNSTEKGDLSSESTVSRIRTEHFPLTLESARPSHTSQYLCASSEREGYNEQFFGPGTRLTVL.

The chain combines TRBV20-1 with TRBJ1-2; 9 nucleotides match TRBD1. The CDR3 extends over 12 amino acids. V lost 3 bases and J lost 13; bases outside the gene matches: 9. Germline loops: CDR1 DFQATT, CDR2 SNEGSKA (reference sequence). CDR3 in DNA: TGCAGTGCTAGTTCGGACAGGGGAAGGTCCACCTTC. Amino acids: CSASSDRGRSTF.

J is TRBJ2-7 and V is TRBV28; D is possibly TRBD1 or TRBD2 (5 bases each). The CDR3 consists of 13 residues. CDR1 is MDHEN, CDR2 SYDVKM, per germline. Trimming took 7 bases from V and 2 from J, leaving 12 bases between them. The CDR3 sequence: CASTRDRPYEQYF. The CDR3 region has the DNA TGTGCCAGCACTAGGGACCGACCCTACGAGCAGTACTTC.

This clone was observed at least ten times. The chain carries TRBV28 and TRBJ1-4; D is unclear. Germline loops: CDR1 MDHEN, CDR2 SYDVKM. Trimming removed 7 bases from V and 1 base from J, with 7 bases in between. This CDR3 has 13 amino acids. The CDR3 reads CASNGGTNEKLFF. CDR3 in DNA: TGTGCCAGCAACGGCGGAACTAATGAAAAACTGTTTTTT.

This clone was seen many times. One junction end does not reproduce the germline sequence, and a read error may be involved. The CDR3 is CASSEETYSENTIYF. In DNA, the CDR3 is TGTGCCAGCAGTGAAGAAACATACTCTGAAAACACCATATATTTT. The V and J genes are TRBV6-1 and TRBJ1-3; no clear D gene. There are 15 residues in the CDR3. Germline V gives CDR1 MNHNS, CDR2 SASEGT.

This clone was found many times. This chain's CDR3 is CASSQYSGRGETQYF. CDR3 nucleotides: TGTGCCAGCAGCCAGTATAGCGGGAGGGGGGAGACCCAGTACTTC. The chain recombines TRBV3-1 with TRBJ2-5; 11 bases are shared with TRBD2. This CDR3 is built from 15 residues. Germline values: CDR1 LGHDT, CDR2 YNNKEL (reference sequence). After removal of 3 bases from V and 5 bases from J, the junction contained 5 bases not matched to a gene.

This clone is medium-sized (0.01 to 0.1%) in the sample. The V call is TRBV9, the J call TRBJ1-2; 10 positions match TRBD1. Per germline, CDR1 SGDLS and CDR2 YYNGEE. This CDR3 has 15 residues. The V and J ends lost 3 bases and 4 bases, in that order; junction bases with no gene match: 6. The CDR3, as DNA: TGTGCCAGCAGCGCTCCGGGACAGGGGCTCTATGGCTACACCTTC. Translating gives CASSAPGQGLYGYTF.

This chain connects TRBV3-1 to TRBJ1-2; D gene uncertain. CDR3 size: 13 residues. Germline CDR1 is LGHDT and CDR2 is YNNKEL (reference sequence). V was clipped by 5 bases and J by 8 bases, with 15 bases between them. DNA of the CDR3: TGTGCCAGCAGCTTTTCGGTGATTCGGGGCTACACCTTC. It codes for CASSFSVIRGYTF.

This clone was seen only a few times. The gene calls are TRBV27 and TRBJ2-7; 11 bases agree with TRBD2. This CDR3 is built from 16 residues. Germline V gives CDR1 MNHEY, CDR2 SMNVEV (reference sequence). V dropped 5 bases and J dropped 2; count of bases not matched to a gene: 8. The CDR3 here is CASSPPGLAATYEQYF. The CDR3, as DNA: TGTGCCAGCAGTCCGCCGGGACTAGCGGCTACCTACGAGCAGTACTTC.

In this sample, this clone turned up many times. This chain uses TRBV19 with TRBJ1-4; maybe TRBD1 (5 bases). The ends were cut back, 3 bases at V and 4 bases at J, with 12 bases in the middle. Germline lookup yields CDR1 LNHDA and CDR2 SQIVND (reference sequence). The CDR3 loop spans 15 amino acids. The chain's CDR3 is CASSIAGSDNEKLFF. In nucleotides, the CDR3 is TGTGCCAGTAGTATCGCAGGGAGCGATAATGAAAAACTGTTTTTT. The variable domain in full, with the rest retrieved from reference TRBV19 and TRBJ1-4, is DGGITQSPKYLFRKEGQNVTLSCEQNLNHDAMYWYRQDPGQGLRLIYYSQIVNDFQKGDIAEGYSVSREKKESFPLTVTSAQKNPTAFYLCASSIAGSDNEKLFFGSGTQLSVL.

This chain joins TRBV20-1 and TRBJ2-3; D is unclear. The CDR3 contains 14 residues. V lost 1 base and J lost 1, with 9 bases in between. The germline V gene has CDR1 DFQATT and CDR2 SNEGSKA (reference sequence). The CDR3 region is CSARGEFGTDTQYF. CDR3 nucleotide sequence: TGCAGTGCTAGAGGAGAGTTCGGCACAGATACGCAGTATTTT.

Only a few counts were recorded for this clone. This chain uses TRBV6-2 or TRBV6-3 with TRBJ1-5; TRBD1 is a possible D gene (6 bases). CDR1 MNHEY and CDR2 SVGEGT come from the germline V gene. The ends were cut back, 0 bases at V and 7 bases at J, with 16 bases in the middle. The CDR3 has 16 amino acids. The CDR3 protein is CASSYSISGGRQPQHF. CDR3 sequence (DNA): TGTGCCAGCAGTTACTCGATTTCGGGGGGCAGGCAGCCCCAGCATTTT.

This chain uses TRBV6-2 or TRBV6-3 with TRBJ2-5, with TRBD1 matching 8 bases. J lost 1 base, V lost 4 bases, and 2 bases had no gene match. CDR3 length: 14 residues. Germline CDR1 MNHEY, CDR2 SVGEGT. This chain's CDR3 is CASSFGQGQETQYF. The CDR3 nucleotides are TGTGCCAGCAGTTTCGGACAGGGCCAAGAGACCCAGTACTTC.

This clone was detected ten times or more. Mismatch with germline at one junction end may stem from a read error. This rearrangement joins TRBV6-1 to TRBJ2-1; D is possibly TRBD2 (6 bases). CDR1 is MNHNS and CDR2 is SASEGT in the germline V gene. CDR3 size: 14 residues. CDR3 region: CASRRREWANGQFF. Written as DNA, the CDR3 is TGTGCCAGCAGAAGGCGGGAATGGGCGAATGGGCAGTTCTTC.

This clone was counted a few times. The chain has TRBV6-1 and TRBJ2-7, with D possibly matching TRBD1 (6 bases). CDR1 and CDR2 from the germline V gene are MNHNS and SASEGT. The CDR3 totals 13 residues. The V end was cut by 3 bases, the J end by 4 bases, with 10 bases between. The CDR3, as DNA: TGTGCCAGCAGTGACGGGACACCGTACGAGCAGTACTTC. It yields the protein CASSDGTPYEQYF.